The present T cell receptor beta chain was sequenced within a study of cytomegalovirus exposure and HLA in healthy donors. Whole-study results and caveats: Cytomegalovirus association was assigned to about 150 TCR beta chains. Usually a TCR sequence was rare, but some public TCRs were found in many donors. Trimming of TCR beta V- and J-genes showed a link, identified in a later analysis, to a missense DCLRE1C variant.

Turning to this clone: Its cognate antigen is unknown.

There were likely unrecorded immune exposures, though donors were nominally healthy when sampled. Primers included in the PCR were 60 Vbeta and 13 Jbeta primers. Profiling relied on immunoSEQ multiplex PCR, and the TCRdb table lists in-frame clones only, not all of them. Of 200,000 to 250,000 clones listed, roughly 80% were seen once; the top ten hold 15% to 17%. The clonotype was recovered from a man aged 35 to 55 in good health and CMV-seronegative. Sequences were obtained from PBMCs.

CDR3 loop: CASQGTGGEKLFF. CDR3 bases: TGTGCCAGCCAAGGGACAGGGGGTGAAAAACTGTTTTTT. The V gene is TRBV2, the J gene TRBJ1-4; 11 bases match TRBD1. The V segment lost 8 bases and the J segment 7 bases; nucleotides outside the gene matches: 3. The CDR3 contains 13 residues. CDR1 is SNHLY and CDR2 is FYNNEI in the germline V gene.